These 19 T cell receptor beta chains originate from one sample sequenced in a study of blood T cell repertoires in COVID-19. Using immunoSEQ multiplex PCR, the repertoire was profiled, and TCRdb retains in-frame clones only, with some absent. The sample has around 100,000 clones; more than 85% are singletons. Material: peripheral blood. The source of these receptors is a man aged 25-40 years in a cohort sampled during active COVID-19.

The rearrangement joins TRBV28 to TRBJ2-5; D might be TRBD1 (5 bases). V was cut by 4 bases and J by 5 bases, with 20 bases left in between. Germline V gene sequence: CDR1 MDHEN, CDR2 SYDVKM. The CDR3 has 16 residues. Written as DNA, the CDR3 is TGTGCCAGCAGTTCCGAGACAGCACTACCGAGGGAGACCCAGTACTTC. The encoded protein is CASSSETALPRETQYF.

The gene calls are TRBV11-2 and TRBJ1-3, with no clear D. The CDR3 totals 16 residues. The germline V gene has CDR1 SGHAT and CDR2 FQNNGV. The V gene lost 1 base and the J gene lost 4 bases, with 14 bases spanning the gap. This chain's CDR3 is CASSLASRGGGNTIYF. The CDR3 DNA sequence: TGTGCCAGCAGCTTAGCTTCCCGAGGAGGGGGAAACACCATATATTTT.

The V call is TRBV5-1, the J call TRBJ2-7; TRBD1 might be the D (6 bases). CDR3 length: 14 amino acids. Germline V CDR1 and CDR2: SGHRS, YFSETQ. Trimming shortened V by 0 bases and J by 3 bases, and 10 bases separated the two germline ends. The CDR3, as DNA: TGCGCCAGCAGCTTGGGACAGGTCGACTACGAGCAGTACTTC. This codes for CASSLGQVDYEQYF.

The chain uses TRBV28 and TRBJ2-7, with a possible D match to TRBD1 (6 bases). With 7 bases removed from V and 5 bases from J, the gap between germline ends came to 6 bases. The CDR3 runs to 10 residues. Germline CDR1 reads MDHEN; CDR2 reads SYDVKM. CDR3 DNA sequence: TGTGCCAGCACAGGGGACGAGCAGTACTTC. Protein product: CASTGDEQYF.

Here the CDR3 reads CASSPGLAGGNTGELFF. The DNA of the CDR3 is TGTGCCAGCAGCCCAGGACTAGCGGGAGGGAACACCGGGGAGCTGTTTTTT. This chain uses TRBV7-9 with TRBJ2-2; 14 nucleotides agree with TRBD2. Germline loops: CDR1 SEHNR, CDR2 FQNEAQ (reference sequence). V gave up 5 bases and J gave up 1 base; unmatched junction bases: 3. The CDR3 length is 17 residues. The full variable domain, with the rest looked up from reference TRBV7-9 and TRBJ2-2, is DTGVSQNPRHKITKRGQNVTFRCDPISEHNRLYWYRQTLGQGPEFLTYFQNEAQLEKSRLLSDRFSAERPKGSFSTLEIQRTEQGDSAMYLCASSPGLAGGNTGELFFGEGSRLTVL.

This clone was found once. The chain employs TRBV24-1 and TRBJ2-1; D is undetermined. CDR3 size: 16 residues. The V gene lost 0 bases and the J gene lost 0 bases, with 8 bases spanning the gap. The germline CDR1 and CDR2 sequences are KGHDR and SFDVKD. CDR3 amino acids: CATSDLHASSYNEQFF. The CDR3 DNA sequence: TGTGCCACCAGTGATTTGCATGCGAGCTCCTACAATGAGCAGTTCTTC.

The chain is built from TRBV19 and TRBJ2-7, with D possibly being TRBD1 (5 bases). Trimming stripped 4 bases from V and 4 bases from J, with 11 bases between. The germline V gene has CDR1 LNHDA and CDR2 SQIVND (reference sequence). This CDR3 is built from 13 residues. The CDR3: CASSRGQAYEQYF. CDR3 coding DNA: TGTGCCAGTAGTAGAGGACAAGCGTACGAGCAGTACTTC.

The J gene is TRBJ1-2, the V gene TRBV28; no clear D. V gave up 6 bases and J gave up 4 bases, with 9 bases separating them. This CDR3 comprises 12 residues. Germline values: CDR1 MDHEN, CDR2 SYDVKM. CDR3 residues: CASSLSGYGYTF. The CDR3 nucleotides are TGTGCCAGCAGCCTGAGTGGCTATGGCTACACCTTC.

V is TRBV21-1 and J is TRBJ2-7; the table's D call of TRBD1 was not tested on the DNA. TRBV21-1 is marked as a pseudogene. The CDR3 is made up of 12 amino acids. The CDR3 region has the DNA TGTGCCAGCACAGCCGGCAGGTACGAGCAGTACTTC. This gives the protein CASTAGRYEQYF.

The rearrangement links TRBV5-4 to TRBJ2-2; the D gene is possibly TRBD2 (6 bases). The CDR3 consists of 16 residues. Trimming took off 2 bases at V and 2 bases at J, with 13 bases between the two ends. Germline V gene sequence: CDR1 SGHNT, CDR2 YYREEE (reference sequence). CDR3: CASSFGGVLNTGELFF. The CDR3 coding sequence is TGTGCCAGCAGCTTTGGCGGGGTCCTTAACACCGGGGAGCTGTTTTTT.

This chain uses TRBV24-1 with TRBJ1-5; tentatively, D is TRBD1 (6 bases). The germline CDR1 and CDR2 sequences are KGHDR and SFDVKD. The ends were cut back, 5 bases at V and 4 bases at J, with 11 bases in the middle. The CDR3 runs to 14 residues. The CDR3 nucleotides are TGTGCCACCAGTGGGGGGGGCCGGAATCAGCCCCAGCATTTT. Translated: CATSGGGRNQPQHF.

The rearrangement uses TRBV15 and TRBJ2-5, with D perhaps TRBD1 (7 bases). This CDR3 is 15 amino acids long. Trimming left V 5 bases short and J 4 bases short, with 17 bases between. The V gene's germline CDR1 is LNHNV and CDR2 YYDKDF (reference sequence). The CDR3 region has the DNA TGTGCCACCAGCGACATTTCAGGGGGGAGAGAGACCCAGTACTTC. Amino acids: CATSDISGGRETQYF.

The rearrangement uses TRBV6-5 and TRBJ2-1; D perhaps matches TRBD2 (6 bases). The CDR3 runs 15 residues. CDR1 MNHEY and CDR2 SVGAGI come from the germline V gene. Trimming left V 5 bases short and J 6 bases short, with 17 bases between. The CDR3 nucleotides read TGTGCCAGCAGTCGTCCGGGGACTCTCTCCAATGAGCAGTTCTTC. Amino acid sequence: CASSRPGTLSNEQFF.

This chain uses TRBV18 with TRBJ1-2; no definite D call. The germline V gene has CDR1 KGHSH and CDR2 LQKENI. Trimming pared 6 bases from V and 14 bases from J, leaving 19 bases between. This CDR3 region has 12 residues. Here the CDR3 reads CASSLRPLRETF. The CDR3 region has the DNA TGTGCCAGCTCCCTCCGACCGCTTCGGGAGACCTTC.

V is TRBV29-1 and J is TRBJ2-3; 8 bases are shared with TRBD2. The junction had 9 bases not matched to a gene; V was cut back by 1 base and J by 6 bases. This CDR3 spans 15 amino acids. Germline CDR1 and CDR2: SQVTM and ANQGSEA. CDR3 protein: CSVEGASGHGDTQYF. DNA for the CDR3: TGCAGCGTTGAAGGGGCTAGCGGGCATGGGGATACGCAGTATTTT.

This clone came up once. The chain recombines TRBV4-3 with TRBJ2-4; the match to TRBD2 covers 10 bases. This CDR3 has 16 amino acids. The trim removed 0 bases at V and 6 bases at J, leaving 5 bases unmatched. Germline V CDR1 and CDR2: LGHNA, YSLEER. The CDR3 nucleotides are TGCGCCAGCAGCCAAGATGCGCTAGCGGGGGCAAACATTCAGTACTTC. Its translation: CASSQDALAGANIQYF.

This chain connects TRBV6-5 to TRBJ2-5; D is perhaps TRBD1 (5 bases). CDR3 length: 14 amino acids. The V end lost 1 base, the J end lost 2 bases, and 8 bases lay between the germline ends. Germline CDR1 is MNHEY and CDR2 is SVGAGI. The DNA for the CDR3 is TGTGCCAGCAGTTACTATAAGGGGCAAGAGACCCAGTACTTC. Encoded protein: CASSYYKGQETQYF.

The V call is TRBV7-2, the J call TRBJ2-2, with a weak D call TRBD2 (6 bases). This CDR3 is built from 16 residues. The V gene's germline CDR1 is SGHTA and CDR2 FQGNSA. V shed 1 base and J shed 5 bases, with 14 bases lying between them. In nucleotides, the CDR3 is TGTGCCAGCAGCTTAGAGGGGAGGCTGACTACCGGGGAGCTGTTTTTT. Its protein product is CASSLEGRLTTGELFF.

This chain joins TRBV14 and TRBJ2-3; possibly TRBD2 for D (6 bases). The CDR3 totals 16 residues. Trimming cost V 5 bases and J 2 bases, with 17 bases left between them. Germline V gives CDR1 SGHDN, CDR2 FVKESK. CDR3 amino acids: CASSERRLGPTDTQYF. In DNA form, the CDR3 reads TGTGCCAGCAGCGAGAGGCGACTAGGCCCCACAGATACGCAGTATTTT.